This is a list of T cell receptor beta chains from one sample in a study of quantifying T cell responses using KT2 cells. TCRdb re-derived calls from the UMI-ligation and nested PCR reads in MiXCR, one entry per CDR3 protein. The sample shows 40,000 or so distinct CDR3 sequences, around 15% of them seen only once. Input material: PBMCs spiked with cells of the T cell clone KT2. The receptors were gathered from a human donor. Both conserved end residues are part of each CDR3. The D gene is left open where the match is weak. Clone size is not always given. Where it is, it says once, few, many or a class for expanded clones.

many,TRBV12-3/TRBV12-4,.,TRBJ2-7,14,CASSSLGRAREQYF,TGTGCCAGCAGTAGCCTAGGAAGGGCGCGTGAGCAGTACTTC
few,TRBV5-1,.,TRBJ2-1,14,CASDSGDSYNEQFF,TGCGCCAGCGACAGCGGTGATTCCTACAATGAGCAGTTCTTC
.,TRBV6-5,.,TRBJ2-3,16,CASSYSLALSTDTQYF,TGTGCCAGCAGTTACTCTCTAGCCCTTAGCACAGATACGCAGTATTTT
.,TRBV7-9,.,TRBJ2-7,12,CASSSQTYEQYF,TGTGCCAGCAGCTCTCAGACCTACGAGCAGTACTTC
once,TRBV11-2,.,TRBJ2-3,13,CASKTASTDTQYF,TGTGCCAGCAAGACAGCCTCCACAGATACGCAGTATTTT
.,TRBV12-3/TRBV12-4,TRBD1,TRBJ2-2,21,CASSLRGRGLLPPGFRGELFF,TGTGCCAGCAGTTTAAGAGGCAGGGGGCTTCTTCCCCCCGGTTTTCGTGGGGAGCTGTTTTTT
.,TRBV12-3/TRBV12-4,.,TRBJ1-6,14,CASSPSSYNSPLHF,TGTGCCAGCAGCCCCAGCTCCTATAATTCACCCCTCCACTTT
.,TRBV7-9,.,TRBJ2-1,13,CASSLALVSKQFF,TGTGCCAGCAGCTTAGCGCTTGTCTCCAAGCAGTTCTTC
few,TRBV3-1,.,TRBJ1-1,15,CASSQPIGVNTEAFF,TGTGCCAGCAGCCAGCCAATAGGAGTGAACACTGAAGCTTTCTTT
few,TRBV29-1,.,TRBJ1-1,12,CSVEPGNTEAFF,TGCAGCGTTGAGCCGGGGAACACTGAAGCTTTCTTT
.,TRBV15,TRBD2,TRBJ2-7,16,CATSRGGSGGAYEQYF,TGTGCCACCAGCAGAGGAGGTAGCGGGGGTGCGTACGAGCAGTACTTC
few,TRBV20-1,TRBD2,TRBJ2-3,15,CSARRTSGDTDTQYF,TGCAGTGCTAGACGGACTAGCGGGGACACAGATACGCAGTATTTT
.,TRBV2,.,TRBJ1-4,15,CASFARSATNEKLFF,TGTGCCAGCTTTGCTAGGTCTGCAACTAATGAAAAACTGTTTTTT
.,TRBV9,.,TRBJ2-3,15,CASSVVRGPTDTQYF,TGTGCCAGCAGCGTAGTTAGGGGACCCACAGATACGCAGTATTTT
.,TRBV18,.,TRBJ1-1,17,CASSPFRQAKGDTEAFF,TGTGCCAGCTCACCGTTTCGTCAGGCTAAAGGAGACACTGAAGCTTTCTTT
few,TRBV20-1,.,TRBJ1-5,15,CSASSGGTFNQPQHF,TGCAGTGCTAGTTCCGGCGGCACCTTCAATCAGCCCCAGCATTTT
few,TRBV10-3,TRBD1,TRBJ2-4,15,CAIKGDREAKNIQYF,TGTGCCATCAAAGGCGACAGGGAGGCCAAAAACATTCAGTACTTC
.,TRBV11-2,.,TRBJ1-1,13,CASSRGGVTEAFF,TGTGCCAGCAGCCGTGGAGGGGTCACTGAAGCTTTCTTT
.,TRBV2,.,TRBJ2-5,15,CASSEERTRQETQYF,TGTGCCAGCAGTGAAGAGAGAACTCGACAAGAGACCCAGTACTTC
few,TRBV15,.,TRBJ1-1,13,CATSRDPAGEAFF,TGTGCCACCAGCAGAGATCCGGCAGGGGAAGCTTTCTTT
.,TRBV6-5,TRBD1,TRBJ1-3,15,CASREAGTGTNTIYF,TGTGCCAGCAGAGAGGCCGGGACAGGGACAAACACCATATATTTT
many,TRBV6-2/TRBV6-3,TRBD1,TRBJ2-7,15,CASSYPRGSYLEQYF,TGTGCCAGCAGTTACCCCAGGGGGTCCTACCTCGAGCAGTACTTC
few,TRBV10-3,TRBD2,TRBJ2-1,15,CATRGTSGGVGEQFF,TGTGCCACGCGTGGGACTAGCGGGGGTGTAGGTGAGCAGTTCTTC
.,TRBV6-1,.,TRBJ2-2,15,CASSEAPGDTGELFF,TGTGCCAGCAGTGAAGCCCCAGGAGACACCGGGGAGCTGTTTTTT
.,TRBV29-1,.,TRBJ1-1,11,CSFRGRTEAFF,TGCAGCTTCAGGGGACGCACTGAAGCTTTCTTT
.,TRBV18,.,TRBJ1-2,14,CASSPPVEGYGYTF,TGTGCCAGCTCACCACCCGTTGAGGGTTACGGCTACACCTTC
.,TRBV11-2,TRBD2,TRBJ2-5,17,CASSLVVGGPVLETQYF,TGTGCCAGCAGCTTAGTTGTGGGAGGGCCAGTTTTGGAGACCCAGTACTTC
.,TRBV6-5,.,TRBJ2-3,14,CASSYRRPPDTQYF,TGTGCCAGCAGTTACCGGCGCCCCCCCGATACGCAGTATTTT
.,TRBV12-3/TRBV12-4,.,TRBJ1-1,11,CASSSWTEAFF,TGTGCCAGCAGTAGTTGGACTGAAGCTTTCTTT
few,TRBV2,.,TRBJ2-5,14,CASSEMLGGETQYF,TGTGCCAGCAGTGAGATGTTGGGAGGAGAGACCCAGTACTTC
many,TRBV6-2/TRBV6-3,TRBD1,TRBJ1-2,13,CASSSTGDYGYTF,TGTGCCAGCAGTTCAACAGGGGACTATGGCTACACCTTC
few,TRBV27,.,TRBJ2-5,17,CASSLGGLAAGQETQYF,TGTGCCAGCAGTTTAGGTGGTTTGGCCGCGGGCCAAGAGACCCAGTACTTC
few,TRBV4-1,.,TRBJ1-1,15,CASSPRQTMNTEAFF,TGCGCCAGCAGCCCACGACAGACCATGAACACTGAAGCTTTCTTT
few,TRBV25-1,.,TRBJ2-5,13,CASRGEGRETQYF,TGTGCCAGCAGGGGCGAGGGTCGTGAGACCCAGTACTTC
few,TRBV20-1,TRBD1,TRBJ1-2,14,CSARQGQGASGYTF,TGCAGTGCGAGACAGGGGCAGGGGGCGAGTGGCTACACCTTC
few,TRBV7-9,.,TRBJ1-1,14,CASSPRGTLTEAFF,TGTGCCAGCAGCCCACGGGGCACCCTCACTGAAGCTTTCTTT
many,TRBV29-1,.,TRBJ2-2,13,CSGNRVDTGELFF,TGCAGCGGAAACAGGGTGGACACCGGGGAGCTGTTTTTT
.,TRBV4-2,.,TRBJ2-3,18,CASSPQGGGLRSTDTQYF,TGTGCCAGCAGCCCCCAAGGGGGGGGCCTTCGTAGCACAGATACGCAGTATTTT
few,TRBV28,.,TRBJ1-1,12,CASRDVLTEAFF,TGTGCCAGCAGGGACGTCCTCACTGAAGCTTTCTTT
.,TRBV7-3,.,TRBJ2-2,16,CASSSKVAGNTGELFF,TGTGCCAGCAGCTCAAAGGTAGCAGGGAACACCGGGGAGCTGTTTTTT
.,TRBV29-1,.,TRBJ1-1,10,CSVVASRAFF,TGCAGCGTTGTAGCCTCGCGAGCTTTCTTT
few,TRBV20-1,TRBD2,TRBJ2-5,15,CSASIPSGSQETQYF,TGCAGTGCTAGTATTCCTAGCGGGAGCCAAGAGACCCAGTACTTC
many,TRBV20-1,.,TRBJ2-2,12,CSAKGHTGELFF,TGCAGTGCTAAAGGGCACACCGGGGAGCTGTTTTTT
.,TRBV2,TRBD2,TRBJ2-1,13,CASSEAPGGEQFF,TGTGCCAGCAGTGAAGCGCCGGGGGGTGAGCAGTTCTTC
.,TRBV25-1,.,TRBJ1-3,14,CASSAAGPGNTIYF,TGTGCCAGCAGTGCAGCCGGACCGGGTAACACCATATATTTT
few,TRBV12-3/TRBV12-4,TRBD1,TRBJ2-7,14,CASSTQGVGYEQYF,TGTGCCAGCAGCACCCAGGGGGTAGGCTACGAGCAGTACTTC